The clone carrying this T cell receptor (beta chain) was counted a few times. These data belong to a study of T cell changes during pregnancy in multiple sclerosis. Profiled with immunoSEQ multiplex PCR; TCRdb holds only in-frame clones, not every one. Of approximately 30,000 clones in the sample, approximately 88% were seen once. Between the trimmed V and J ends, which lost 6 bases and 1 base, there was a span of 9 bases. Germline loops: CDR1 SEHNR, CDR2 FQNEAQ (reference sequence). The CDR3 runs 13 residues. V usage is TRBV7-9 and J usage is TRBJ1-1, with D perhaps matching TRBD1 (5 bases). This specimen was CD4+ T cells from peripheral blood mononuclear cells, taken in the first trimester of pregnancy. This sequence was found in a female donor in good health, enrolled as a control in a pregnancy study. The CDR3 spells CASSGQGNTEAFF. The CDR3 DNA reads TGTGCCAGCAGTGGGCAGGGGAACACTGAAGCTTTCTTT.